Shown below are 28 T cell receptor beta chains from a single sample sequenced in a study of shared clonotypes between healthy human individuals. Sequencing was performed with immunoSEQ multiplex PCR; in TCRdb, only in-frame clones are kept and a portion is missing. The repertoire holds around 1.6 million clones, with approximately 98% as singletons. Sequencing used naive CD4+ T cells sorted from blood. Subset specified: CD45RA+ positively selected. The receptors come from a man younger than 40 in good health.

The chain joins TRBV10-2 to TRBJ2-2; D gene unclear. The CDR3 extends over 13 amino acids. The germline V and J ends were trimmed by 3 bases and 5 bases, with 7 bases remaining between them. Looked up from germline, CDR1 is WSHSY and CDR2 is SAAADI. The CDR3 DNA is TGCGCCAGCAGTGAATTAGGGACCGGGGAGCTGTTTTTT. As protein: CASSELGTGELFF.

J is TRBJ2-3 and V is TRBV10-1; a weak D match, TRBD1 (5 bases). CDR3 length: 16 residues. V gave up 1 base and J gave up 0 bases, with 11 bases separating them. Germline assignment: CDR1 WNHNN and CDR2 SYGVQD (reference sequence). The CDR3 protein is CASSEWGSLSTDTQYF. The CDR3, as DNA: TGCGCCAGCAGTGAGTGGGGCAGCCTAAGCACAGATACGCAGTATTTT.

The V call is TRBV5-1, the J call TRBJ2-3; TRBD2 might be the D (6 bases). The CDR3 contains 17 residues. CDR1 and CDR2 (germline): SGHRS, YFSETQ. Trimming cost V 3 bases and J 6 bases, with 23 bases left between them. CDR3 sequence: CASSSPVAWRASDTQYF. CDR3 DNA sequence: TGCGCCAGCAGCTCCCCTGTGGCCTGGAGGGCCTCGGATACGCAGTATTTT. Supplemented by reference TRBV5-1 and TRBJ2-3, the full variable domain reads KAGVTQTPRYLIKTRGQQVTLSCSPISGHRSVSWYQQTPGQGLQFLFEYFSETQRNKGNFPGRFSGRQFSNSRSEMNVSTLELGDSALYLCASSSPVAWRASDTQYFGPGTRLTVL.

This CDR3 is CASRRDLYNEQFF. Written as DNA, the CDR3 is TGTGCCAGCAGACGGGACCTCTACAATGAGCAGTTCTTC. This chain joins TRBV25-1 and TRBJ2-1, with D possibly being TRBD1 or TRBD2 (5 bases each). The CDR3 runs 13 residues. Trimming took off 6 bases at V and 3 bases at J, with 9 bases between the two ends. Germline assignment: CDR1 MGHDK and CDR2 SYGVNS.

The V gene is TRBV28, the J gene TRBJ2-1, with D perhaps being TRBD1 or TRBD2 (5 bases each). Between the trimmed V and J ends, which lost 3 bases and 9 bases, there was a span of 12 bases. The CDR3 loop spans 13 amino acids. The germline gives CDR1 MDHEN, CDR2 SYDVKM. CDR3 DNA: TGTGCCAGCAGTTTGGGGACGCCCACTGAGCAGTTCTTC. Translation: CASSLGTPTEQFF. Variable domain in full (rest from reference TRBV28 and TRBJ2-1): DVKVTQSSRYLVKRTGEKVFLECVQDMDHENMFWYRQDPGLGLRLIYFSYDVKMKEKGDIPEGYSVSREKKERFSLILESASTNQTSMYLCASSLGTPTEQFFGPGTRLTVL.

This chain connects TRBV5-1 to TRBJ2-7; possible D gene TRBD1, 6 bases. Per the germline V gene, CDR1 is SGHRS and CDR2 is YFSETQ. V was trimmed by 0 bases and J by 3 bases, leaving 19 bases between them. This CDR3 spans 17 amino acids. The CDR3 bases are TGCGCCAGCAGCTTGGGAGGACAGCAATTTGGGGTCTACGAGCAGTACTTC. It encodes CASSLGGQQFGVYEQYF.

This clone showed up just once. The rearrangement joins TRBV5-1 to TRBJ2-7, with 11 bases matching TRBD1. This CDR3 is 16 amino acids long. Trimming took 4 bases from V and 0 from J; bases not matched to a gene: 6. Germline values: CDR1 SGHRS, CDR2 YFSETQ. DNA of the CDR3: TGCGCCAGCAGCCCCTGGACAGGGGGCTCCTCCTACGAGCAGTACTTC. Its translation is CASSPWTGGSSYEQYF.

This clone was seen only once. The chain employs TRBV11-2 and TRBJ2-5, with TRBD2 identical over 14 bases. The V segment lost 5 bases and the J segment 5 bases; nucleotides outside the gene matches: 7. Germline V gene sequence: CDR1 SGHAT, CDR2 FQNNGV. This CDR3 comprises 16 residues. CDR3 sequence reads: CASSPGTSGSGETQYF. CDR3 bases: TGTGCCAGCAGCCCGGGGACTAGCGGGAGTGGGGAGACCCAGTACTTC.

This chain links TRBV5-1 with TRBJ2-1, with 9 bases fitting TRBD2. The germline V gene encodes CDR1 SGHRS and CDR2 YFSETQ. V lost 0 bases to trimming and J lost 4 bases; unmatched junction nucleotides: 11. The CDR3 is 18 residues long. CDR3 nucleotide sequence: TGCGCCAGCAGCTTGGTTGCGGAAGGTAGCGGGAGTTACAATGAGCAGTTCTTC. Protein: CASSLVAEGSGSYNEQFF.

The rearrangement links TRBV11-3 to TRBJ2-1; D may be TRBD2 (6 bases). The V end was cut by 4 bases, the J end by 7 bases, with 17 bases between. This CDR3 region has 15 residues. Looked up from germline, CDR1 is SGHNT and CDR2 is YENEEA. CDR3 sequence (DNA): TGTGCCAGCAGCTCCTTGGGGGGTCTCCAAAATGAGCAGTTCTTC. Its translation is CASSSLGGLQNEQFF.

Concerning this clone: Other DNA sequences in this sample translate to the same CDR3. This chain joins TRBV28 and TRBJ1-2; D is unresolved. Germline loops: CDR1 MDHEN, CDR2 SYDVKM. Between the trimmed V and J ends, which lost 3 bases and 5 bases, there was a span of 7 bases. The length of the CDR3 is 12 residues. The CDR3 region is CASSFQGYGYTF. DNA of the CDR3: TGTGCCAGCAGTTTCCAAGGGTATGGCTACACCTTC.

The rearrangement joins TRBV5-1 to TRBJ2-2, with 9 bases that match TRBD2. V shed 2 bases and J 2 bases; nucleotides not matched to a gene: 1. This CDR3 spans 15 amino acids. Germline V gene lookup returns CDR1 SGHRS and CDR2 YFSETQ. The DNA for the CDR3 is TGCGCCAGCAGCTTCCTAGCGGGAAACACCGGGGAGCTGTTTTTT. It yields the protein CASSFLAGNTGELFF.

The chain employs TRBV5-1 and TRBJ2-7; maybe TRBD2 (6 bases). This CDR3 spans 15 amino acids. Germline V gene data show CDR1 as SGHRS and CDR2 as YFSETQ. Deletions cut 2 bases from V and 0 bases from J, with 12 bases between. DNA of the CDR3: TGCGCCAGCAGCTTCACGGGGACTCCCTCCTACGAGCAGTACTTC. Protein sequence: CASSFTGTPSYEQYF.

CDR3 residues: CASSEFERDGGDTQYF. The CDR3 DNA reads TGTGCCAGCAGTGAATTTGAGCGGGATGGCGGAGATACGCAGTATTTT. The chain couples TRBV25-1 to TRBJ2-3; 7 bases line up with TRBD2. Germline CDR1 is MGHDK and CDR2 is SYGVNS. This CDR3 has 16 residues. Trimming at V came to 1 base and at J to 5 bases, leaving 9 bases not matched to a gene.

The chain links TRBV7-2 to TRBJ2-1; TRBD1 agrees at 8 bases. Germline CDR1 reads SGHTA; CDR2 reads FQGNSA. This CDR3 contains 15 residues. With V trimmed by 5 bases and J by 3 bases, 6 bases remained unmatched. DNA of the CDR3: TGTGCCAGCAGCCCCGCCGGGACAGGCTACAATGAGCAGTTCTTC. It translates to CASSPAGTGYNEQFF.

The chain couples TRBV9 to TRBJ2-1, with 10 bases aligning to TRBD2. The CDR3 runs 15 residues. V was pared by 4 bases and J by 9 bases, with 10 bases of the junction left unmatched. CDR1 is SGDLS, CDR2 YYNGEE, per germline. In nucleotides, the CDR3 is TGTGCCAGCAGCCCGTCCGAGCGGGAGGGGGGTGAGCAGTTCTTC. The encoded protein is CASSPSEREGGEQFF.

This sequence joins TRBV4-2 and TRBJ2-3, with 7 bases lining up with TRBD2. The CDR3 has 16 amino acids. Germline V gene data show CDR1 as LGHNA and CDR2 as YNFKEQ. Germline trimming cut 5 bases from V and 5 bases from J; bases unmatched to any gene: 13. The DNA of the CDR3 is TGTGCCAGCAGCTCCCTCCGGAGTGGGGGGGGAGATACGCAGTATTTT. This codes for CASSSLRSGGGDTQYF.

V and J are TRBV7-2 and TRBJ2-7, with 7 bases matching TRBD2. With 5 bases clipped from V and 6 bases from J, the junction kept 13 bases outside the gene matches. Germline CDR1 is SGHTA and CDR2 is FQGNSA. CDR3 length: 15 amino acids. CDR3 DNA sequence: TGTGCCAGCAGCCAGTACGAACGACGGGAGGCCGAGCAGTACTTC. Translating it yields CASSQYERREAEQYF.

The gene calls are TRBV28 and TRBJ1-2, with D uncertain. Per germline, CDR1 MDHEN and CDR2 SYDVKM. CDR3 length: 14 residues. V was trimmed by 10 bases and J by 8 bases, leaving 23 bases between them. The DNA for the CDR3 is TGTGCCATTCAGGACCTCGGATTTGTTGGGGGCTACACCTTC. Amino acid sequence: CAIQDLGFVGGYTF.

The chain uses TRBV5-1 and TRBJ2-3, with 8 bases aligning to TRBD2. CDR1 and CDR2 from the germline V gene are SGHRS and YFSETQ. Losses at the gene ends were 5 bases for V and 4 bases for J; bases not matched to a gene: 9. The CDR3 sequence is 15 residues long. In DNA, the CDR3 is TGCGCCAGCAGTACCCAGCGGGGGAGGGCAGATACGCAGTATTTT. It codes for CASSTQRGRADTQYF.

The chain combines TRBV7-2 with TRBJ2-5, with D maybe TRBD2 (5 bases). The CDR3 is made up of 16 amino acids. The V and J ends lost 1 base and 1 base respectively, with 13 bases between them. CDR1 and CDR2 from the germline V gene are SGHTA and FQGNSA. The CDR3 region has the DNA TGTGCCAGCAGCTTAGTATCAGCGGTGTTCCAAGAGACCCAGTACTTC. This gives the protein CASSLVSAVFQETQYF.

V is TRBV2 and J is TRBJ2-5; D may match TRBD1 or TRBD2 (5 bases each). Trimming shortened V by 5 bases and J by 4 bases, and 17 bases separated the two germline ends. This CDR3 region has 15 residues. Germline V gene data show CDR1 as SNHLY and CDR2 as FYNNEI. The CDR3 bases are TGTGCCAGCAGTCCCCGAGTGGGGGTTCGAGAGACCCAGTACTTC. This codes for CASSPRVGVRETQYF.

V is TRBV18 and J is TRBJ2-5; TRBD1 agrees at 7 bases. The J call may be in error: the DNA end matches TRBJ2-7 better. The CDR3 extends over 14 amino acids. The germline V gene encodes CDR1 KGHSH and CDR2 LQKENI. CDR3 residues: CASSVRQGTYEQYF. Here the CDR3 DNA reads TGTGCCAGCTCAGTACGACAGGGTACCTACGAGCAGTACTTC.

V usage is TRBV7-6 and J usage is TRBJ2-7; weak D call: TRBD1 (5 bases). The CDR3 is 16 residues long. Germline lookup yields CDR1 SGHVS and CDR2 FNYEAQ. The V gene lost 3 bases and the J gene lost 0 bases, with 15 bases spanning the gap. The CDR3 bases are TGTGCCAGCAGCTTTACAAGGGGTGGAAGCTCCTACGAGCAGTACTTC. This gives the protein CASSFTRGGSSYEQYF. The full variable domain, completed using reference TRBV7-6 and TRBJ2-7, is GAGVSQSPRYKVTKRGQDVALRCDPISGHVSLYWYRQALGQGPEFLTYFNYEAQQDKSGLPNDRFSAERPEGSISTLTIQRTEQRDSAMYRCASSFTRGGSSYEQYFGPGTRLTVT.

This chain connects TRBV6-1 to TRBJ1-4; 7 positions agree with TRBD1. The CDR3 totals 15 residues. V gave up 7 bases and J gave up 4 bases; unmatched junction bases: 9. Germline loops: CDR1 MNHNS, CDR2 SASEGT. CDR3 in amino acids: CASTPEGQINEKLFF. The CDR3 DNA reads TGTGCCAGCACTCCCGAGGGACAGATTAATGAAAAACTGTTTTTT.

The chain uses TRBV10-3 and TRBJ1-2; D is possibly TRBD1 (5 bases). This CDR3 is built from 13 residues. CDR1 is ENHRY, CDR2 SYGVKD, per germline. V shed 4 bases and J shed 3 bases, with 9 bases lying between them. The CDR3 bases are TGTGCCATCAGTGTCGACAGCCACTATGGCTACACCTTC. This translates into CAISVDSHYGYTF.

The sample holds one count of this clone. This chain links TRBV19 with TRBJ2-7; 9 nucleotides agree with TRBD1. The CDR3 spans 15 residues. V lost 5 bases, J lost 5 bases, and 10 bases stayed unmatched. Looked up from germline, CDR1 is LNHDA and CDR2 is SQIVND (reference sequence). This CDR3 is CASSVSGTGRHEQYF. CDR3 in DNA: TGTGCCAGTAGTGTTTCCGGGACAGGGAGACACGAGCAGTACTTC. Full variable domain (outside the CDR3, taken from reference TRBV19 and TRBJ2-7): DGGITQSPKYLFRKEGQNVTLSCEQNLNHDAMYWYRQDPGQGLRLIYYSQIVNDFQKGDIAEGYSVSREKKESFPLTVTSAQKNPTAFYLCASSVSGTGRHEQYFGPGTRLTVT.

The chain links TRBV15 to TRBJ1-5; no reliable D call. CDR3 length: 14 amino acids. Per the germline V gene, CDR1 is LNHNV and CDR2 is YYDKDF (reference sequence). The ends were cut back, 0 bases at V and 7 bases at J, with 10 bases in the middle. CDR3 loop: CATSRDRLNQPQHF. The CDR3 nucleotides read TGTGCCACCAGCAGAGATCGATTGAACCAGCCCCAGCATTTT.